The 18 T cell receptor beta chains in this list originate from one sample, sequenced in a study of T-cell reconstitution after alpha-beta-depleted transplantation in children listed by TCRdb under 2016. Findings and caveats that apply to the study as a whole: Over subsequent months, a decline in hyperexpanded clone frequencies was noted, and after one year, T-cell counts and TCRbeta diversity were mostly ascribed to newly produced T cells.

Antigen specificity for these receptors is unknown. The library was prepared using PCR. The sample was run on an Illumina HiSeq 2500. TCR libraries were prepared with molecular barcoding, using unique molecular identifiers to normalize TCRbeta repertoire quantification. TCRdb trimmed public reads at Q25 via fastp, called clones via MiXCR and kept in-frame beta chains. Duplicate CDR3 protein sequences are folded into a single record with the most common DNA and genes. Recorded for this sample are a few hundred thousand distinct CDR3 sequences; around 7.1% of them occurred a single time. The ten largest clones represent approximately 9.1% of the sample. The sample's treatment or condition label, decoded: allogeneic hematopoietic cell transplantation with graft depleted of TCRalphabeta T cells and CD19 B cells. The sequencing used peripheral blood, collected 360 days after TCRalphabeta/CD19-depleted stem cell transplant. The receptors shown here come from a female patient aged 2 to 10 who had a stem cell transplant for Fanconi anemia, so the T cells may come from the graft donor.

This clonotype appeared many times. The chain couples TRBV7-8 to TRBJ2-7; D not resolved. The germline V gene has CDR1 SGHVS and CDR2 FQNEAQ. This CDR3 contains 14 residues. Trimming left V 1 base short and J 3 bases short, with 10 bases between. CDR3 in amino acids: CASSLGWPDYEQYF. The DNA for the CDR3 is TGTGCCAGCAGCTTAGGCTGGCCCGACTACGAGCAGTACTTC.

This clonotype was seen at least ten times. This chain links TRBV10-3 with TRBJ2-7; the D gene is possibly TRBD2 (6 bases). This CDR3 contains 12 residues. The V and J ends lost 1 base and 6 bases respectively, with 7 bases between them. CDR1 is ENHRY and CDR2 is SYGVKD in the germline V gene. This CDR3 is CAISELGGEQYV. In nucleotides, the CDR3 is TGTGCCATCAGTGAGTTGGGGGGCGAGCAGTACGTC.

This clonotype was found a few times. The chain recombines TRBV6-1 with TRBJ2-7, with D perhaps matching TRBD2 (6 bases). This CDR3 spans 16 amino acids. Between the trimmed V and J ends, which lost 2 bases and 2 bases, there was a span of 16 bases. CDR1 and CDR2 from the germline V gene are MNHNS and SASEGT. CDR3 amino acids: CASSERRIAETYEQYF. In DNA form, the CDR3 reads TGTGCCAGCAGTGAAAGGCGGATAGCGGAAACCTACGAGCAGTACTTC.

On this clonotype: This may stem from a read error, because a much larger clone lies one nucleotide away. The chain has TRBV6-1 and TRBJ2-1; tentative D call: TRBD2 (5 bases). V lost 8 bases and J lost 7, with 12 bases in between. CDR3 length: 12 amino acids. Looked up from germline, CDR1 is MNHNS and CDR2 is SASEGT. The CDR3 spells CASGGGENEQFF. In DNA form, the CDR3 reads TGTGCCAGCGGTGGTGGGGAGAATGAGCAGTTCTTC.

The chain joins TRBV4-2 to TRBJ2-3, with TRBD2 identical over 11 bases. CDR3 size: 18 residues. Germline CDR1 and CDR2: LGHNA and YNFKEQ. The trim removed 1 base at V and 3 bases at J, leaving 9 bases unmatched. CDR3 nucleotide sequence: TGTGCCAGCAGCCAAGCGGCTAGCGGGGGGTTTGGGACAGATACGCAGTATTTT. Translated: CASSQAASGGFGTDTQYF.

This clonotype was counted a few times. The chain employs TRBV28 and TRBJ2-7; D is perhaps TRBD1 (6 bases). The germline CDR1 and CDR2 sequences are MDHEN and SYDVKM. V lost 6 bases, J lost 2 bases, and 14 bases lay in between. The CDR3 spans 14 residues. CDR3 in DNA: TGTGCCAGCAGCTTAACAGGGTCCACCTACGAGCAGTACTTC. Translated: CASSLTGSTYEQYF.

This clonotype was seen repeatedly, ten times or more. V usage is TRBV4-2 and J usage is TRBJ1-5; no definite D call. The germline gives CDR1 LGHNA, CDR2 YNFKEQ. This CDR3 has 17 residues. Trimming cost V 0 bases and J 4 bases, with 16 bases left between them. Here the CDR3 DNA reads TGTGCCAGCAGCCAAGATGGGGAGGGAGCGCTAAATCAGCCCCAGCATTTT. As protein: CASSQDGEGALNQPQHF.

This clonotype was found many times. The J gene is TRBJ2-5, the V gene TRBV5-6; D is undetermined. CDR3 length: 15 amino acids. Germline lookup yields CDR1 SGHDT and CDR2 YYEEEE. Trimming shortened V by 4 bases and J by 5 bases, and 18 bases separated the two germline ends. The CDR3 DNA reads TGTGCCAGCAGCCTGGGCCAGCCGTTCGGGGAGACCCAGTACTTC. It codes for CASSLGQPFGETQYF.

This clonotype was seen more than once but under ten times. The rearrangement links TRBV30 to TRBJ2-1; D uncertain. CDR1 and CDR2 (germline): GTSNPN, SVGIG (reference sequence). CDR3 size: 12 residues. The V gene lost 0 bases and the J gene lost 12 bases, with 12 bases spanning the gap. In DNA, the CDR3 is TGTGCCTGGAGTGTACAGCTAATGGGGCAGTTCTTC. The encoded protein is CAWSVQLMGQFF. The full variable domain, rest sourced from reference TRBV30 and TRBJ2-1, is SQTIHQWPATLVQPVGSPLSLECTVEGTSNPNLYWYRQAAGRGLQLLFYSVGIGQISSEVPQNLSASRPQDRQFILSSKKLLLSDSGFYLCAWSVQLMGQFFGPGTRLTVL.

This clonotype was found many times. The chain is built from TRBV7-9 and TRBJ2-1, with D unresolved. CDR3 length: 14 amino acids. In germline, CDR1 is SEHNR, CDR2 FQNEAQ (reference sequence). Trimming shortened V by 3 bases and J by 8 bases, and 14 bases separated the two germline ends. CDR3 DNA sequence: TGTGCCAGCAGCTTTATGGGAAATGGCGATGAGCAGTTCTTC. Its protein product is CASSFMGNGDEQFF. The whole variable domain, filled in from reference TRBV7-9 and TRBJ2-1, reads DTGVSQNPRHKITKRGQNVTFRCDPISEHNRLYWYRQTLGQGPEFLTYFQNEAQLEKSRLLSDRFSAERPKGSFSTLEIQRTEQGDSAMYLCASSFMGNGDEQFFGPGTRLTVL.

This clonotype was seen a handful of times. This chain joins TRBV4-1 and TRBJ2-1; TRBD2 matches 16 bases. The CDR3 contains 19 residues. Per the germline V gene, CDR1 is MGHRA and CDR2 is YSYEKL. Trimming took 1 base from V and 2 from J; bases not matched to a gene: 5. The CDR3 bases are TGCGCCAGCAGCCAAGTTGGGACTAGCGGGGGGGCGGCCTACAATGAGCAGTTCTTC. It codes for CASSQVGTSGGAAYNEQFF.

This clonotype has just a few counts. The rearrangement joins TRBV28 to TRBJ2-7, with 16 bases lining up with TRBD2. Trimming removed 5 bases from V and 1 base from J; junction bases left unmatched: 8. This CDR3 spans 18 amino acids. Germline-derived CDR1 and CDR2 are MDHEN and SYDVKM. CDR3 loop: CASSQPGLAGGGSYEQYF. Written as DNA, the CDR3 is TGTGCCAGCAGTCAACCGGGACTAGCGGGAGGGGGGTCCTACGAGCAGTACTTC.

This clonotype has at least ten counts. V is TRBV27 and J is TRBJ2-7; D is unclear. The CDR3 covers 13 residues. CDR1 is MNHEY and CDR2 is SMNVEV in the germline V gene (reference sequence). V was cut by 5 bases and J by 7 bases, with 15 bases left in between. CDR3 bases: TGTGCCAGCAGTGCCGGTACCCCCTTGGAGCAGTACTTC. Its translation: CASSAGTPLEQYF.

The chain uses TRBV28 and TRBJ1-5; D unresolved. The CDR3 spans 15 residues. The germline V gene encodes CDR1 MDHEN and CDR2 SYDVKM. V dropped 6 bases and J dropped 2 bases, with 14 bases sitting between them. The CDR3 DNA follows: TGTGCCAGCAGACCCGCCGGCCCTGGCAATCAGCCCCAGCATTTT. Translated: CASRPAGPGNQPQHF.

Many counts were recorded for this clonotype. The V and J genes are TRBV5-5 and TRBJ1-2; 10 bases align to TRBD1. V was clipped by 0 bases and J by 6 bases; unmatched bases: 2. The CDR3 length is 14 residues. Germline-derived CDR1 and CDR2 are SGHKS and YYEKEE (reference sequence). CDR3 amino acids: CASSLATGGDGYTF. Written as DNA, the CDR3 is TGTGCCAGCAGCTTGGCGACAGGGGGCGATGGCTACACCTTC.

This clonotype appeared a few times. This chain uses TRBV27 with TRBJ2-2; D assignment may be TRBD1 or TRBD2 (6 bases each). Trimming cost V 2 bases and J 4 bases, with 11 bases left between them. From germline, CDR1 is MNHEY and CDR2 SMNVEV (reference sequence). The CDR3 totals 15 residues. The DNA of the CDR3 is TGTGCCAGCAGTTTAAACCCGGGGGCCACCGGGGAGCTGTTTTTT. This codes for CASSLNPGATGELFF.

The chain recombines TRBV10-2 with TRBJ1-2, with D maybe TRBD1 (5 bases). Trimming took off 3 bases at V and 2 bases at J, with 16 bases between the two ends. The CDR3 is 16 residues long. Germline V lookup: CDR1 WSHSY, CDR2 SAAADI. CDR3 sequence (DNA): TGCGCCAGCAGTGAAATGAGGAGGGGAGACAACTATGGCTACACCTTC. It codes for CASSEMRRGDNYGYTF.

The chain carries TRBV14 and TRBJ1-2; D is ambiguous. V was clipped by 3 bases and J by 8 bases, with 19 bases between them. Germline loops: CDR1 SGHDN, CDR2 FVKESK. The CDR3 is 15 residues long. CDR3 in DNA: TGTGCCAGCAGCCACGATATGCCCCGGGGAGAAGGCTACACCTTC. It codes for CASSHDMPRGEGYTF.